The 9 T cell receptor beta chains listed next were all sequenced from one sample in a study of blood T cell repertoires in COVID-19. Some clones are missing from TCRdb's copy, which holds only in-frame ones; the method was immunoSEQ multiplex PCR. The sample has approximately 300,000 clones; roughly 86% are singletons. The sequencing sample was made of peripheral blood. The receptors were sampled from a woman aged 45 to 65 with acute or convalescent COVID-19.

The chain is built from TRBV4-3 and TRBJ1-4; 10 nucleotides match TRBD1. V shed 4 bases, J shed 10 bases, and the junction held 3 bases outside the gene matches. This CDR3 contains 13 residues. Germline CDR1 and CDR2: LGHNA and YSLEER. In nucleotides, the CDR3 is TGCGCCAGCAGCCCCGGACAGGGGGTAAAACTGTTTTTT. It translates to CASSPGQGVKLFF.

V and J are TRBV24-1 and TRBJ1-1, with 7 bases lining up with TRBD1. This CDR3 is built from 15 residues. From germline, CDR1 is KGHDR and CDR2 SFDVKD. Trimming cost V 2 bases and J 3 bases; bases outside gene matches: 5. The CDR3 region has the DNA TGTGCCACCAGTGATTCCAGGGGGTTGGACACTGAAGCTTTCTTT. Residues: CATSDSRGLDTEAFF.

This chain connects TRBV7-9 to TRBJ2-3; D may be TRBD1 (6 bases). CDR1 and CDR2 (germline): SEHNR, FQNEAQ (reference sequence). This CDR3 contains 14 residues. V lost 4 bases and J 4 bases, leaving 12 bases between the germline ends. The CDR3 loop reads CASSSSGGPDTQYF. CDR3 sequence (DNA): TGTGCCAGCAGCTCCTCTGGGGGCCCAGATACGCAGTATTTT.

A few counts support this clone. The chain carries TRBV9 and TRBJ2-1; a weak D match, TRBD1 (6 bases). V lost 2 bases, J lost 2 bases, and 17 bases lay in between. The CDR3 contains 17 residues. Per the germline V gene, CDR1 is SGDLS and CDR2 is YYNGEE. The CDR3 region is CASSVPKTGNPYNEQFF. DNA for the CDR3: TGTGCCAGCAGCGTCCCAAAGACAGGTAACCCCTACAATGAGCAGTTCTTC.

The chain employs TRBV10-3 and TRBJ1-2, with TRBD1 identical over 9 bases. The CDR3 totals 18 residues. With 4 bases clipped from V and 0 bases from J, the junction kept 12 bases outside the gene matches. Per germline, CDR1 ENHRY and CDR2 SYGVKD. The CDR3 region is CAISAGQGFSESNYGYTF. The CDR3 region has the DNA TGTGCCATCAGTGCCGGACAGGGGTTCTCTGAATCTAACTATGGCTACACCTTC.

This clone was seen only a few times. The CDR3 protein is CASSERESFNEQFF. For the CDR3, the DNA is TGTGCCAGCAGTGAGCGGGAGTCGTTTAATGAGCAGTTCTTC. This sequence joins TRBV27 and TRBJ2-1; 8 bases match TRBD2. Per the germline V gene, CDR1 is MNHEY and CDR2 is SMNVEV (reference sequence). This CDR3 is built from 14 residues. After removal of 5 bases from V and 7 bases from J, the junction contained 7 bases not matched to a gene.

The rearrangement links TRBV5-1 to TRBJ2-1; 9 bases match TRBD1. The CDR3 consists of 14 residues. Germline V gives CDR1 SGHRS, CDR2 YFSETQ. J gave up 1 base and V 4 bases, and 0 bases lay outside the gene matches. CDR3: CASSGTGSYNEQFF. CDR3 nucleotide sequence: TGCGCCAGCAGCGGGACAGGGTCCTACAATGAGCAGTTCTTC.

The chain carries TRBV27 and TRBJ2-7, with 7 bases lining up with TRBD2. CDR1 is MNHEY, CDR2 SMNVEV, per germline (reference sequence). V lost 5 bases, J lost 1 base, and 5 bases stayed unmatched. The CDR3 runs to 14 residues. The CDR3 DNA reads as TGTGCCAGCAGTCCACACGGGAGGTCCTACGAGCAGTACTTC. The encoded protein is CASSPHGRSYEQYF.

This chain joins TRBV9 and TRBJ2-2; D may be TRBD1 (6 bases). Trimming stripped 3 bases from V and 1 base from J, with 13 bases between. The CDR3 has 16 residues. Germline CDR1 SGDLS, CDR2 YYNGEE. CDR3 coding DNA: TGTGCCAGCAGCGGCCGGGACACCCAGAACACCGGGGAGCTGTTTTTT. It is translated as CASSGRDTQNTGELFF.